What follows are 15 T cell receptor beta chains derived from one specimen sequenced in a study of control samples from healthy donors and cancer patients. Measured with immunoSEQ multiplex PCR; TCRdb has only the in-frame clones, and not every one. The data contain about 160,000 clones, 95% to 96% of them singletons. Sequenced: blood. All receptors come from a woman in her 30s in good health.

V gene TRBV28 combines with J gene TRBJ1-2; the D gene is possibly TRBD1 (6 bases). CDR1 and CDR2 from the germline V gene are MDHEN and SYDVKM. This CDR3 contains 13 residues. V lost 5 bases to trimming and J lost 8 bases, with 15 bases between them. The DNA for the CDR3 is TGTGCCAGCAGTCCCCAGGGGTGGAGCGGCTACACCTTC. Its protein product is CASSPQGWSGYTF.

The rearrangement joins TRBV9 to TRBJ2-1; tentative D call: TRBD2 (6 bases). The germline V gene encodes CDR1 SGDLS and CDR2 YYNGEE. Between the trimmed V and J ends, which lost 3 bases and 0 bases, there was a span of 13 bases. This CDR3 contains 16 residues. CDR3 sequence: CASSARTTGSYNEQFF. CDR3 nucleotide sequence: TGTGCCAGCAGCGCCCGGACTACGGGCTCCTACAATGAGCAGTTCTTC.

This CDR3 is CASSEYPSGYNEQFF. CDR3 DNA sequence: TGTGCCAGCAGTGAATACCCTAGCGGGTACAATGAGCAGTTCTTC. This chain joins TRBV25-1 and TRBJ2-1, with 8 bases lining up with TRBD2. The CDR3 is 15 amino acids. V lost 0 bases and J lost 4; bases outside the gene matches: 2. Germline V lookup: CDR1 MGHDK, CDR2 SYGVNS.

This clone was observed a few times. The chain recombines TRBV5-1 with TRBJ2-7; D is possibly TRBD1 (5 bases). There are 14 residues in the CDR3. V was trimmed by 3 bases and J by 2 bases, leaving 12 bases between them. Germline V gives CDR1 SGHRS, CDR2 YFSETQ. The CDR3 DNA reads TGCGCCAGCAGCTCAGGGTTGGCAACCTACGAGCAGTACTTC. This codes for CASSSGLATYEQYF.

The gene calls are TRBV28 and TRBJ1-6; D gene unclear. This CDR3 region has 16 residues. CDR1 and CDR2 (germline): MDHEN, SYDVKM. V dropped 7 bases and J dropped 13 bases, with 26 bases sitting between them. The CDR3 sequence: CASTYLAGRGGLPLHF. The CDR3 coding sequence is TGTGCCAGCACCTATCTGGCCGGCAGAGGTGGGCTCCCCCTCCACTTT.

The chain couples TRBV5-6 to TRBJ2-3; D perhaps matches TRBD2 (7 bases). V lost 9 bases and J 0 bases, leaving 17 bases between the germline ends. CDR1 and CDR2 from the germline V gene are SGHDT and YYEEEE. The CDR3 contains 15 residues. CDR3 nucleotides: TGTGCCACCACGGGTGCGGGGGCTAGCACAGATACGCAGTATTTT. This codes for CATTGAGASTDTQYF.

The V and J genes are TRBV6-1 and TRBJ2-7, with TRBD2 identical over 11 bases. CDR1 and CDR2 (germline): MNHNS, SASEGT. The CDR3 totals 16 residues. Trimming cost V 3 bases and J 3 bases; bases outside gene matches: 7. CDR3: CASSESVTSGNYEQYF. CDR3 nucleotides: TGTGCCAGCAGTGAGTCAGTGACTAGCGGGAACTACGAGCAGTACTTC.

The chain uses TRBV30 and TRBJ1-1; 7 bases agree with TRBD1. Germline V gives CDR1 GTSNPN, CDR2 SVGIG (reference sequence). The CDR3 consists of 12 residues. J lost 4 bases, V lost 7 bases, and 6 bases had no gene match. This CDR3 is CAFDRVITEAFF. The CDR3 DNA is TGTGCCTTCGACAGGGTGATCACTGAAGCTTTCTTT.

The chain employs TRBV5-1 and TRBJ2-2; the D is unclear. CDR1 and CDR2 (germline): SGHRS, YFSETQ. The CDR3 consists of 14 residues. The germline V and J ends were trimmed by 5 bases and 4 bases, with 12 bases remaining between them. CDR3 in amino acids: CASRIFMGTGELFF. Written as DNA, the CDR3 is TGCGCCAGCAGGATATTTATGGGCACCGGGGAGCTGTTTTTT.

The sample holds one count of this clone. This chain's CDR3 is CASSQPIAGARMNEQFF. CDR3 coding DNA: TGCGCCAGCAGCCAACCCATAGCGGGAGCTAGAATGAATGAGCAGTTCTTC. This chain connects TRBV4-1 to TRBJ2-1; 9 bases align to TRBD2. CDR1 and CDR2 from the germline V gene are MGHRA and YSYEKL. With 2 bases clipped from V and 7 bases from J, the junction kept 12 bases outside the gene matches. The CDR3 spans 17 residues.

This clone was counted once. This chain connects TRBV28 to TRBJ1-2, with D unclear. The V end lost 2 bases, the J end lost 8 bases, and 12 bases lay between the germline ends. Germline V gene lookup returns CDR1 MDHEN and CDR2 SYDVKM. The CDR3 sequence is 13 residues long. The CDR3 DNA reads TGTGCCAGCAGTTTAGGGATTCGTGGGGGCTACACCTTC. Amino acid sequence: CASSLGIRGGYTF.

The rearrangement uses TRBV28 and TRBJ2-7; D unclear. The germline CDR1 and CDR2 sequences are MDHEN and SYDVKM. V lost 6 bases and J 1 base, leaving 7 bases between the germline ends. The CDR3 covers 12 residues. The CDR3 DNA reads TGTGCCAGCAGCCTTACGTCCTACGAGCAGTACTTC. Translating it yields CASSLTSYEQYF. Full variable domain (remainder filled in from reference TRBV28 and TRBJ2-7): DVKVTQSSRYLVKRTGEKVFLECVQDMDHENMFWYRQDPGLGLRLIYFSYDVKMKEKGDIPEGYSVSREKKERFSLILESASTNQTSMYLCASSLTSYEQYFGPGTRLTVT.

This chain joins TRBV18 and TRBJ1-6; no clear D. The CDR3 contains 16 residues. The V end was cut by 8 bases, the J end by 0 bases, with 14 bases between. The germline V gene encodes CDR1 KGHSH and CDR2 LQKENI. CDR3 in DNA: TGTGCCAGCCCGCAACTGGTTAGCTCCTATAATTCACCCCTCCACTTT. Translated: CASPQLVSSYNSPLHF.

The chain is built from TRBV15 and TRBJ1-2; D uncertain. This CDR3 has 16 residues. Germline V lookup: CDR1 LNHNV, CDR2 YYDKDF (reference sequence). Deletions cut 2 bases from V and 0 bases from J, with 13 bases between. The CDR3 DNA is TGTGCCACCAGCAGACGATCGGCGGCTACTAACTATGGCTACACCTTC. Translating it yields CATSRRSAATNYGYTF.

J is TRBJ1-1 and V is TRBV29-1; TRBD1 might be the D (5 bases). The CDR3 spans 13 residues. Looked up from germline, CDR1 is SQVTM and CDR2 is ANQGSEA. V was trimmed by 5 bases and J by 2 bases, leaving 12 bases between them. CDR3 coding DNA: TGCAGCGTTTTGGGGGGGTCAAACACTGAAGCTTTCTTT. Amino acids: CSVLGGSNTEAFF.